This T cell receptor beta chain was documented in a study of T cells in Graves' hyperthyroidism and ophthalmopathy. CDR3 length equals 14 residues. Germline CDR1 GTSNPN, CDR2 SVGIG (reference sequence). The V gene lost 4 bases and the J gene lost 3 bases, with 16 bases spanning the gap. In regard to this clonotype: What it binds is not known.

Whole-study results and caveats: Blood also held most thyroid clonotypes expanded beyond 0.001. A model of 13 V-J pairs discriminated ophthalmopathy from stable hyperthyroidism.

The investigators amplified TCR beta CDR3 regions from RNA transcripts. Carried out on the TCR CDR3, a first-round RT-PCR used the HTBI primer set. From the multiplex PCR reads, TCRdb called clonotypes with MiXCR, one entry per CDR3 protein. The data contain some 500,000 distinct CDR3 sequences, about 16% of them singletons. V is TRBV30 and J is TRBJ2-7; tentative D call: TRBD1 (6 bases). The sample was blood. This receptor was obtained from a woman in her twenties or thirties with Graves' ophthalmopathy. Here the CDR3 reads CAWTRDMVVYEQYF. The DNA of the CDR3 is TGTGCCTGGACCCGGGACATGGTGGTCTACGAGCAGTACTTC. The whole variable domain, remainder taken from reference TRBV30 and TRBJ2-7, is SQTIHQWPATLVQPVGSPLSLECTVEGTSNPNLYWYRQAAGRGLQLLFYSVGIGQISSEVPQNLSASRPQDRQFILSSKKLLLSDSGFYLCAWTRDMVVYEQYFGPGTRLTVT.